The 10 T cell receptor beta chains below were found in one sample sequenced in a study of prognosis after radiotherapy for stage I lung cancer. Two-round multiplex PCR on genomic DNA was the method by which TCR beta CDR3 was amplified. The first round of PCR was done with primers that matched each TRBV and TRBJ gene. Via MiXCR, TCRdb re-called the multiplex PCR reads, giving one row per CDR3 protein. The sample carries under 30,000 distinct CDR3 sequences, around 32% recorded once. The sequencing here drew on PBMCs, taken before or after stereotactic body radiation therapy (not recorded which). These receptors all come from a donor aged 50 or older with non-small cell lung cancer.

In regard to this clonotype: This likely traces to a read error, being one base from a far larger clone. The V and J genes are TRBV6-4 and TRBJ1-5; the match to TRBD1 covers 7 bases. The trim removed 3 bases at V and 4 bases at J, leaving 6 bases unmatched. The CDR3 is 15 residues long. The germline CDR1 and CDR2 sequences are MRHNA and SNTAGT. This CDR3 is CASSEEGQQNQPQHF. DNA of the CDR3: TGTGCCAGCAGTGAAGAGGGACAGCAAAATCAGCCCCAGCATTTT.

This clonotype came up many times. The chain couples TRBV7-9 to TRBJ2-6; D gene ambiguous. The V gene's germline CDR1 is SEHNR and CDR2 FQNEAQ (reference sequence). This CDR3 is built from 17 residues. The germline V and J ends were trimmed by 2 bases and 2 bases, with 13 bases remaining between them. This chain's CDR3 is CASSLLVGNPGANVLTF. Here the CDR3 DNA reads TGTGCCAGCAGCTTACTCGTTGGGAATCCTGGGGCCAACGTCCTGACTTTC.

This clonotype occurred many times. One end of the junction is discordant with germline, which a read error may explain. The chain is built from TRBV28 and TRBJ2-7; the D is unclear. This CDR3 contains 13 residues. The germline CDR1 and CDR2 sequences are MDHEN and SYDVKM. CDR3 protein: CASGHGSGYEQCF. CDR3 bases: TGTGCCAGCGGCCACGGCTCGGGTTACGAGCAGTGCTTC.

This clonotype was detected ten times or more. The chain recombines TRBV11-2 with TRBJ1-6; tentatively, D is TRBD1 (6 bases). This CDR3 has 18 amino acids. The V and J ends lost 4 bases and 1 base respectively, with 17 bases between them. The germline gives CDR1 SGHAT, CDR2 FQNNGV. The CDR3 nucleotides read TGTGCCAGCAGCTCCCGGGGGGGGGCGGATTCCTATAATTCACCCCTCCACTTT. Protein: CASSSRGGADSYNSPLHF.

This clonotype was recorded at least ten times. V is TRBV20-1 and J is TRBJ2-4, with TRBD1 matching over 11 bases. The CDR3 loop spans 13 amino acids. Germline CDR1 DFQATT, CDR2 SNEGSKA (reference sequence). The J segment lost 6 bases and the V segment lost 5 bases, leaving 3 bases of the junction unmatched. The CDR3 sequence: CSAPGTGGNIQYF. CDR3 coding DNA: TGCAGTGCTCCAGGGACAGGGGGAAACATTCAGTACTTC.

A remark on this clonotype: This likely came from a read error, as a far larger clone is one base away. The gene calls are TRBV6-4 and TRBJ2-2, with 12 bases that match TRBD2. The CDR3 spans 19 residues. J lost 0 bases, V lost 5 bases, and 10 bases had no gene match. The germline V gene encodes CDR1 MRHNA and CDR2 SNTAGT. The CDR3 loop is CASSKTRTSGTSNTGELFF. CDR3 nucleotide sequence: TGTGCCAGCAGTAAAACCAGGACTAGCGGGACCTCGAACACCGGGGAGCTGTTTTTT.

Comments on this clonotype: This may be a read error, as it is one base from a much larger clone. V and J are TRBV9 and TRBJ2-3, with D hard to call. Per the germline V gene, CDR1 is SGDLS and CDR2 is YYNGEE. CDR3 length equals 14 residues. Trimming removed 3 bases from V and 4 bases from J, with 12 bases in between. CDR3 loop: CASSAYLSADTQYF. CDR3 nucleotide sequence: TGTGCCAGCAGCGCCTACTTAAGCGCAGATACGCAGTATTTT.

This clonotype was observed many times. The J gene is TRBJ1-5, the V gene TRBV28; no reliable D call. The V and J ends lost 8 bases and 3 bases respectively, with 17 bases between them. The CDR3 has 15 amino acids. Germline V gene sequence: CDR1 MDHEN, CDR2 SYDVKM. The CDR3 spells CASDFAGQFNQPQHF. The DNA for the CDR3 is TGTGCCAGCGATTTCGCTGGTCAGTTCAATCAGCCCCAGCATTTT. Together with reference TRBV28 and TRBJ1-5, the CDR3 gives the full variable domain: DVKVTQSSRYLVKRTGEKVFLECVQDMDHENMFWYRQDPGLGLRLIYFSYDVKMKEKGDIPEGYSVSREKKERFSLILESASTNQTSMYLCASDFAGQFNQPQHFGDGTRLSIL.

This clonotype was seen repeatedly, ten times or more. CDR3 coding DNA: TGTGCCTGCAACACAGCGTCAAGGGGAGGTTCACCCCTCCACTTT. Protein sequence: CACNTASRGGSPLHF. The rearrangement joins TRBV30 to TRBJ1-6, with D possibly TRBD1 on 5 matching bases. Trimming removed 6 bases from V and 9 bases from J, with 21 bases in between. The germline V gene has CDR1 GTSNPN and CDR2 SVGIG (reference sequence). This CDR3 has 15 amino acids.

Worth noting for this clonotype: Given a far larger clone just one base away, this is likely a sequencing read error. The CDR3: CASTLDRGHEQFF. DNA for the CDR3: TGTGCCAGCACGCTCGACAGGGGACACGAGCAGTTCTTC. The chain has TRBV11-2 and TRBJ2-1; 8 nucleotides agree with TRBD1. The CDR3 consists of 13 residues. The germline CDR1 and CDR2 sequences are SGHAT and FQNNGV. The V and J ends lost 7 bases and 10 bases, in that order; junction bases with no gene match: 9.